Shown below are 24 T cell receptor beta chains from a single sample sequenced in a study of T cells after yellow fever vaccination. One entry per CDR3 protein results from TCRdb running MiXCR on the 5' RACE reads. Seen here are around 46,000 distinct CDR3 sequences, about 6.8% observed once, and the top ten hold over 14%. Sample: CD8+ T cells not binding an NS4B(214-222) dextramer, sorted from PBMCs, taken 45 days after the yellow fever booster vaccination. Every receptor here comes from a man aged 25-40 years who received the YFV17D yellow fever vaccine.

This clonotype was seen many times. This chain joins TRBV2 and TRBJ2-7; D not certain. V shed 1 base and J shed 3 bases, with 13 bases lying between them. This CDR3 has 15 residues. Germline lookup yields CDR1 SNHLY and CDR2 FYNNEI. The DNA of the CDR3 is TGTGCCAGCAGTGAAGGGGTGGATCCGTACTACGAGCAGTACTTC. It yields the protein CASSEGVDPYYEQYF.

At least ten counts were recorded for this clonotype. The rearrangement uses TRBV12-5 and TRBJ2-7; 8 bases agree with TRBD2. Germline values: CDR1 LGHNT, CDR2 FRNRAP. CDR3 length: 15 residues. The trim removed 3 bases at V and 0 bases at J, leaving 4 bases unmatched. The CDR3 sequence: CASGFFTSGSYEQYF. Here the CDR3 DNA reads TGTGCTAGTGGTTTTTTTACTAGCGGCTCCTACGAGCAGTACTTC.

The sample holds many counts of this clonotype. The rearrangement uses TRBV7-2 and TRBJ2-1, with 13 bases fitting TRBD2. Germline V gives CDR1 SGHTA, CDR2 FQGNSA. The length of the CDR3 is 15 residues. V dropped 4 bases and J dropped 6; count of bases not matched to a gene: 3. CDR3 residues: CASSYGTSGINEQFF. In DNA, the CDR3 is TGTGCCAGCAGCTACGGGACTAGCGGGATCAATGAGCAGTTCTTC.

This clonotype was picked up many times. V is TRBV5-6 and J is TRBJ2-5, with D perhaps TRBD2 (5 bases). Per germline, CDR1 SGHDT and CDR2 YYEEEE. The CDR3 consists of 14 residues. V was shortened by 10 bases and J by 5 bases, with 21 bases between the two germline ends. The CDR3 DNA reads TGTGCCGCGGTTCCCGAGAGACGGAGGGAGACCCAGTACTTC. Protein: CAAVPERRRETQYF.

There are many counts of this clonotype. This rearrangement joins TRBV27 to TRBJ2-3; 9 bases fit TRBD2. J gave up 3 bases and V 5 bases, and 6 bases lay outside the gene matches. Germline CDR1 MNHEY, CDR2 SMNVEV (reference sequence). The CDR3 is made up of 15 amino acids. The CDR3 DNA is TGTGCCAGCAGTACTTTAGCGGGAGTAACAGATACGCAGTATTTT. Its translation is CASSTLAGVTDTQYF.

This clonotype showed up many times. The V and J genes are TRBV20-1 and TRBJ2-7, with D perhaps being TRBD1 or TRBD2 (5 bases each). The CDR3 sequence is 15 residues long. Between the trimmed V and J ends, which lost 3 bases and 0 bases, there was a span of 15 bases. Germline assignment: CDR1 DFQATT and CDR2 SNEGSKA (reference sequence). CDR3 sequence: CSASGPGRSSYEQYF. In nucleotides, the CDR3 is TGCAGTGCTAGTGGGCCGGGACGGAGCTCCTACGAGCAGTACTTC.

The table lists this clonotype with many counts. This sequence joins TRBV3-1 and TRBJ2-7, with 7 bases fitting TRBD1. The CDR3 extends over 16 amino acids. The J segment lost 2 bases and the V segment lost 0 bases, leaving 7 bases of the junction unmatched. CDR1 LGHDT and CDR2 YNNKEL come from the germline V gene (reference sequence). CDR3 nucleotides: TGTGCCAGCAGCCAAGAAAGGTGGCAGGGGGCCTACGAGCAGTACTTC. This encodes CASSQERWQGAYEQYF.

This clonotype showed up just a few times. The chain employs TRBV30 and TRBJ2-7; no firm D call. Germline loops: CDR1 GTSNPN, CDR2 SVGIG (reference sequence). This CDR3 spans 12 amino acids. V lost 0 bases to trimming and J lost 7 bases, with 10 bases between them. The CDR3 reads CAWSVRRDEQYF. Written as DNA, the CDR3 is TGTGCCTGGAGTGTACGAAGAGATGAGCAGTACTTC.

This clonotype was seen at least ten times. This sequence joins TRBV20-1 and TRBJ1-5; D possibly corresponds to TRBD1 (6 bases). The CDR3 runs to 16 residues. Between the trimmed V and J ends, which lost 0 bases and 2 bases, there was a span of 14 bases. Germline V CDR1 and CDR2: DFQATT, SNEGSKA (reference sequence). CDR3 sequence reads: CSARDRDTNRNQPQHF. CDR3 coding DNA: TGCAGTGCTAGAGATCGGGACACAAATCGCAATCAGCCCCAGCATTTT.

This clonotype was counted ten times or more. The gene calls are TRBV6-5 and TRBJ2-3; TRBD2 matches 8 bases. CDR3 length: 14 amino acids. The junction had 6 bases not matched to a gene; V was cut back by 7 bases and J by 3 bases. CDR1 is MNHEY and CDR2 is SVGAGI in the germline V gene. In nucleotides, the CDR3 is TGTGCCAGCACCCCGGGACTAGAAACAGATACGCAGTATTTT. The encoded protein is CASTPGLETDTQYF.

Ten or more counts support this clonotype. Written as DNA, the CDR3 is TGTGCCAGCAGTCCTCGTGGCAGGGGGACCGCCGAGCAGTACTTC. Translated: CASSPRGRGTAEQYF. The rearrangement joins TRBV28 to TRBJ2-7, with TRBD1 matching over 7 bases. After removal of 5 bases from V and 6 bases from J, the junction contained 13 bases not matched to a gene. Germline V CDR1 and CDR2: MDHEN, SYDVKM. The length of the CDR3 is 15 residues.

This clonotype was detected ten times or more. V and J are TRBV6-1 and TRBJ2-7; 7 bases align to TRBD2. Germline assignment: CDR1 MNHNS and CDR2 SASEGT. The CDR3 loop spans 14 amino acids. V was pared by 7 bases and J by 6 bases, with 12 bases of the junction left unmatched. Written as DNA, the CDR3 is TGTGCCAGCATCGACCACGGGGAGGGCCCCGAGCAGTACTTC. Its protein is CASIDHGEGPEQYF.

This clonotype was found a few times. V usage is TRBV19 and J usage is TRBJ2-1, with TRBD2 identical over 8 bases. Germline V gene data show CDR1 as LNHDA and CDR2 as SQIVND (reference sequence). J was trimmed by 3 bases and V by 6 bases; bases with no gene match: 7. The CDR3 runs to 15 residues. CDR3 in amino acids: CASSQLAGLYNEQFF. The CDR3 DNA reads TGTGCCAGTAGCCAATTAGCGGGACTCTACAATGAGCAGTTCTTC.

The table lists this clonotype with many counts. The CDR3 here is CASSESVIYEQYF. The CDR3 nucleotides read TGCGCCAGCAGTGAGTCGGTAATCTACGAGCAGTACTTC. V is TRBV10-2 and J is TRBJ2-7; D gene unclear. V was shortened by 0 bases and J by 3 bases, with 6 bases between the two germline ends. Per germline, CDR1 WSHSY and CDR2 SAAADI. CDR3 length equals 13 residues.

This clonotype was seen repeatedly, ten times or more. The chain has TRBV5-1 and TRBJ2-1; 8 bases agree with TRBD2. The CDR3 sequence is 16 residues long. V dropped 3 bases and J dropped 5; count of bases not matched to a gene: 10. CDR1 and CDR2 (germline): SGHRS, YFSETQ. This CDR3 reads CASSSPTSGLNNEQFF. The CDR3 region has the DNA TGCGCCAGCAGCTCGCCTACTAGCGGCCTGAACAATGAGCAGTTCTTC.

This clonotype was seen ten or more times. The J gene is TRBJ2-5, the V gene TRBV7-6, with TRBD2 identical over 7 bases. The CDR3 totals 14 residues. Trimming cost V 5 bases and J 2 bases; bases outside gene matches: 5. From germline, CDR1 is SGHVS and CDR2 FNYEAQ. CDR3 in amino acids: CASSPGGGQETQYF. The CDR3 nucleotides read TGTGCCAGCAGCCCTGGGGGGGGTCAAGAGACCCAGTACTTC.

V gene TRBV5-4 combines with J gene TRBJ2-1; 10 nucleotides agree with TRBD2. The CDR3 spans 15 residues. The V and J ends lost 2 bases and 8 bases, in that order; junction bases with no gene match: 7. CDR1 SGHNT and CDR2 YYREEE come from the germline V gene (reference sequence). CDR3 sequence (DNA): TGTGCCAGCAGCTTCTCAGCGGGAGGGGTCTATGAGCAGTTCTTC. Its protein product is CASSFSAGGVYEQFF.

There are many counts of this clonotype. V gene TRBV28 combines with J gene TRBJ2-1; 11 bases fit TRBD2. The CDR3 has 15 residues. V shed 4 bases, J shed 4 bases, and the junction held 3 bases outside the gene matches. Germline loops: CDR1 MDHEN, CDR2 SYDVKM. CDR3 coding DNA: TGTGCCAGCAGTTCGGGACTAGCGGAGTACAATGAGCAGTTCTTC. Its protein product is CASSSGLAEYNEQFF.

This clonotype was observed many times. The chain employs TRBV9 and TRBJ2-7; 7 nucleotides match TRBD1. Germline V gene lookup returns CDR1 SGDLS and CDR2 YYNGEE. CDR3 length: 16 amino acids. V trimming: 3 bases; J trimming: 1 base; junction bases outside the gene matches: 10. CDR3 loop: CASSASTGVGSYEQYF. CDR3 sequence (DNA): TGTGCCAGCAGCGCATCTACAGGGGTAGGGTCCTACGAGCAGTACTTC.

This clonotype was recorded at least ten times. This chain links TRBV13 with TRBJ2-7; 10 nucleotides match TRBD1. This CDR3 is 11 amino acids long. The V segment lost 4 bases and the J segment 12 bases; nucleotides outside the gene matches: 3. The germline V gene encodes CDR1 PRHDT and CDR2 FYEKMQ (reference sequence). CDR3 amino acids: CASSSGQGRYF. The CDR3 coding sequence is TGTGCCAGCAGCTCGGGACAGGGGAGGTACTTC.

This clonotype showed up many times. The chain employs TRBV6-2 or TRBV6-3 and TRBJ1-5; 8 nucleotides agree with TRBD1. From germline, CDR1 is MNHEY and CDR2 SVGEGT. J was trimmed by 3 bases and V by 5 bases; bases with no gene match: 9. CDR3 length: 16 amino acids. The CDR3 loop is CASSMDRAGPNQPQHF. CDR3 in DNA: TGTGCCAGCAGTATGGACAGGGCCGGCCCCAATCAGCCCCAGCATTTT.

This clonotype was observed many times. This rearrangement joins TRBV29-1 to TRBJ2-3; D unresolved. CDR3 length: 14 amino acids. Germline loops: CDR1 SQVTM, CDR2 ANQGSEA. Trimming took off 5 bases at V and 0 bases at J, with 12 bases between the two ends. CDR3 residues: CSVKNLASTDTQYF. The DNA for the CDR3 is TGCAGCGTTAAAAACTTGGCTAGCACAGATACGCAGTATTTT.

This clonotype was recorded at least ten times. This rearrangement joins TRBV29-1 to TRBJ2-7; a weak D match, TRBD2 (5 bases). The CDR3 sequence is 14 residues long. Trimming shortened V by 7 bases and J by 5 bases, and 21 bases separated the two germline ends. Germline lookup yields CDR1 SQVTM and CDR2 ANQGSEA. The CDR3 bases are TGCAGCGCCCAACAAGTCTCCGGAGGCCACGAGCAGTACTTC. Protein: CSAQQVSGGHEQYF.

Many counts were recorded for this clonotype. The rearrangement joins TRBV6-1 to TRBJ2-2; D unresolved. The V end was cut by 6 bases, the J end by 7 bases, with 12 bases between. The germline gives CDR1 MNHNS, CDR2 SASEGT. The CDR3 covers 13 residues. CDR3 region: CASRPIAIGELFF. The CDR3 region has the DNA TGTGCCAGCAGGCCTATAGCCATCGGGGAGCTGTTTTTT.